This T cell receptor beta chain was captured in a study of T cell responses to AZD1222 COVID-19 vaccine. Study observations and caveats: In a largely white British group with more females than males, clonal diversity was possibly underestimated. Regions 160-218 and 743-854 held dominance among vaccine-associated CD4 TCRs, which spanned spike.

The germline V gene has CDR1 SEHNR and CDR2 FQNEAQ (reference sequence). V was clipped by 4 bases and J by 7 bases; unmatched bases: 10. The CDR3 has 15 amino acids. Sequencing used immunoSEQ multiplex PCR; TCRdb keeps in-frame clones, though not all of them. Altogether roughly 180,000 clones are present, approximately 89% being singletons, with the ten largest covering approximately 1.8%. It was second doses at about 4 or about 12 weeks that were pooled. About this clone itself: Its antigen is still unknown.

The chain combines TRBV7-9 with TRBJ1-2, with 9 bases matching TRBD1. The starting material was peripheral blood, obtained 28 days after the second AZD1222 dose. This sequence originates from an adult who received the AZD1222 COVID-19 vaccine. The CDR3 region is CASSSPRGQGSGYTF. The CDR3 nucleotides are TGTGCCAGCAGCTCTCCGAGGGGACAGGGTAGTGGCTACACCTTC.